The 24 T cell receptor beta chains given below trace back to one sample, sequenced in a study of lymphopenia after photon versus proton radiotherapy. The assay was immunoSEQ multiplex PCR, and TCRdb's table has in-frame clones only and misses some. The sample shows tens of thousands of clones, around 89% of them seen only once. The input for sequencing was peripheral blood, taken from a patient treated with proton-based radiotherapy. These receptors were collected from a man at least 80 years old with esophageal cancer.

The V and J genes are TRBV10-3 and TRBJ1-5, with D possibly matching TRBD1 (5 bases). Looked up from germline, CDR1 is ENHRY and CDR2 is SYGVKD. The CDR3 is made up of 14 amino acids. Trimming removed 4 bases at V and 7 bases at J, with 14 bases between. CDR3 amino acids: CAISGGEGDQPQHF. CDR3 DNA: TGTGCCATCAGTGGGGGTGAAGGGGACCAGCCCCAGCATTTT.

This clone showed up just once. The chain is built from TRBV4-3 and TRBJ2-1, with 7 bases fitting TRBD2. The germline CDR1 and CDR2 sequences are LGHNA and YSLEER. The CDR3 runs to 15 residues. J gave up 12 bases and V 1 base, and 12 bases lay outside the gene matches. DNA for the CDR3: TGCGCCAGCAGCCAAGGACTTCCCGCGGGAGTTAGGCAGTTCTTC. This gives the protein CASSQGLPAGVRQFF.

In this sample, this clone turned up once. The J gene is TRBJ2-1, the V gene TRBV2; 8 bases align to TRBD2. This CDR3 has 15 residues. The junction had 4 bases not matched to a gene; V was cut back by 2 bases and J by 4 bases. The germline gives CDR1 SNHLY, CDR2 FYNNEI. DNA for the CDR3: TGTGCCAGCAGTGAAAGAAGCGGGGGTTACAATGAGCAGTTCTTC. Encoded protein: CASSERSGGYNEQFF. Full variable domain (outside the CDR3, taken from reference TRBV2 and TRBJ2-1): EPEVTQTPSHQVTQMGQEVILRCVPISNHLYFYWYRQILGQKVEFLVSFYNNEISEKSEIFDDQFSVERPDGSNFTLKIRSTKLEDSAMYFCASSERSGGYNEQFFGPGTRLTVL.

The V call is TRBV18, the J call TRBJ1-2; 7 nucleotides match TRBD1. Per germline, CDR1 KGHSH and CDR2 LQKENI. The CDR3 runs 15 residues. The trim removed 3 bases at V and 4 bases at J, leaving 8 bases unmatched. CDR3 DNA sequence: TGTGCCAGCTCACCTTACAGGGGAGGAGGCTATGGCTACACCTTC. Translating gives CASSPYRGGGYGYTF.

In the case of this clone: One end of the junction does not line up with germline, which may come from a read error. The rearrangement joins TRBV30 to TRBJ1-2, with a tentative D call TRBD1 (5 bases). CDR1 is GTSNPN and CDR2 is SVGIG in the germline V gene (reference sequence). The CDR3 covers 14 residues. The CDR3 sequence: CARSVVGAAYGYTF. The CDR3 DNA reads as TGTGCCCGGAGTGTAGTCGGGGCGGCCTATGGCTACACCTTC.

The chain combines TRBV18 with TRBJ2-5; D is ambiguous. CDR1 is KGHSH and CDR2 is LQKENI in the germline V gene. Trimming pared 3 bases from V and 5 bases from J, leaving 13 bases between. The CDR3 totals 14 residues. CDR3 DNA sequence: TGTGCCAGCTCACCGAGTACGGGTCCGGAGACCCAGTACTTC. It codes for CASSPSTGPETQYF.

This clone appeared once. This rearrangement joins TRBV30 to TRBJ1-5; D is uncertain. This CDR3 has 14 residues. Germline V lookup: CDR1 GTSNPN, CDR2 SVGIG (reference sequence). The V end was cut by 2 bases, the J end by 3 bases, with 11 bases between. CDR3 nucleotide sequence: TGTGCCTGGAGTATCGGACGCTCCAATCAGCCCCAGCATTTT. The encoded protein is CAWSIGRSNQPQHF.

V usage is TRBV29-1 and J usage is TRBJ1-4; 9 bases fit TRBD1. Germline V CDR1 and CDR2: SQVTM, ANQGSEA. The CDR3 extends over 13 amino acids. Losses at the gene ends were 4 bases for V and 8 bases for J; bases not matched to a gene: 5. In nucleotides, the CDR3 is TGCAGCGTTGTTCGGGACAGGGACGAAAAACTGTTTTTT. Its translation: CSVVRDRDEKLFF.

V usage is TRBV2 and J usage is TRBJ2-7, with 8 bases lining up with TRBD1. CDR1 SNHLY and CDR2 FYNNEI come from the germline V gene. CDR3 size: 14 residues. The J segment lost 0 bases and the V segment lost 6 bases, leaving 4 bases of the junction unmatched. CDR3 bases: TGTGCCAGCAGCGCGACAGGGGACTCCTACGAGCAGTACTTC. It yields the protein CASSATGDSYEQYF.

V and J are TRBV18 and TRBJ2-3; 9 bases align to TRBD2. Unmatched junction bases numbered 3, after V lost 2 bases and J lost 0 bases. Germline V gives CDR1 KGHSH, CDR2 LQKENI. This CDR3 comprises 16 residues. CDR3 nucleotide sequence: TGTGCCAGCTCACCATTGGCGGGAGGGAGCACAGATACGCAGTATTTT. Translating it yields CASSPLAGGSTDTQYF.

This chain links TRBV7-2 with TRBJ1-1; D call uncertain. The V end was cut by 1 base, the J end by 8 bases, with 11 bases between. The length of the CDR3 is 13 residues. Germline V gene data show CDR1 as SGHTA and CDR2 as FQGNSA. The CDR3 bases are TGTGCCAGCAGCTTAGTTTACCGGGCCGAAGCTTTCTTT. Residues: CASSLVYRAEAFF. Together with reference TRBV7-2 and TRBJ1-1, the CDR3 gives the full variable domain: GAGVSQSPSNKVTEKGKDVELRCDPISGHTALYWYRQSLGQGLEFLIYFQGNSAPDKSGLPSDRFSAERTGGSVSTLTIQRTQQEDSAVYLCASSLVYRAEAFFGQGTRLTVV.

The chain carries TRBV10-3 and TRBJ1-2, with 9 bases that match TRBD1. Germline CDR1 reads ENHRY; CDR2 reads SYGVKD. The CDR3 runs to 16 residues. The V segment lost 6 bases and the J segment 0 bases; nucleotides outside the gene matches: 8. Written as DNA, the CDR3 is TGTGCCATCAGAGTCGCTGGACAGGGGACTAACTATGGCTACACCTTC. Translation: CAIRVAGQGTNYGYTF.

The rearrangement links TRBV7-6 to TRBJ2-1; possible D gene TRBD1, 6 bases. Germline V gives CDR1 SGHVS, CDR2 FNYEAQ. V was shortened by 5 bases and J by 1 base, with 9 bases between the two germline ends. This CDR3 is built from 14 residues. This CDR3 is CASSPDRSYNEQFF. DNA of the CDR3: TGTGCCAGCAGCCCTGACAGGTCCTACAATGAGCAGTTCTTC.

The V gene is TRBV4-1, the J gene TRBJ2-7; D might be TRBD2 (7 bases). With 3 bases removed from V and 3 bases from J, the gap between germline ends came to 12 bases. Germline V CDR1 and CDR2: MGHRA, YSYEKL. The CDR3 consists of 14 residues. CDR3 DNA sequence: TGCGCCAGCAGCCAGGTAGGGGGGGACTACGAGCAGTACTTC. It codes for CASSQVGGDYEQYF.

V is TRBV7-7 and J is TRBJ2-6; possible D gene TRBD2, 5 bases. Germline values: CDR1 SSHAT, CDR2 FNYEAQ (reference sequence). This CDR3 has 14 residues. Here the CDR3 DNA reads TGTGCTAGCGCCGAGAGCTCTGGGGCCAACGTCCTGACTTTC. This encodes CASAESSGANVLTF. The variable domain in full, completed from reference TRBV7-7 and TRBJ2-6, reads GAGVSQSPRYKVTKRGQDVTLRCDPISSHATLYWYQQALGQGPEFLTYFNYEAQPDKSGLPSDRFSAERPEGSISTLTIQRTEQRDSAMYRCASAESSGANVLTFGAGSRLTVL.

J is TRBJ2-7 and V is TRBV21-1; whether TRBD1, the table's D call, matches the DNA was not checked. TRBV21-1 is shown as a pseudogene. This CDR3 comprises 13 residues. The CDR3 bases are TGTGCCAGCAGCAAAGCCAGGGGATACGAGCAGTACTTC. Protein product: CASSKARGYEQYF.

The chain combines TRBV6-5 with TRBJ2-2; 7 bases fit TRBD1. The V and J ends lost 5 bases and 5 bases, in that order; junction bases with no gene match: 2. The CDR3 runs to 13 residues. Per germline, CDR1 MNHEY and CDR2 SVGAGI. CDR3 protein: CASSTRGTGELFF. DNA for the CDR3: TGTGCCAGCAGTACCAGGGGGACCGGGGAGCTGTTTTTT.

This chain links TRBV7-6 with TRBJ2-7, with D perhaps matching TRBD1 (6 bases). The V and J ends lost 1 base and 4 bases respectively, with 8 bases between them. CDR3 length equals 13 residues. Looked up from germline, CDR1 is SGHVS and CDR2 is FNYEAQ. The CDR3 bases are TGTGCCAGCAGCTTAGGAGGACAGTACGAGCAGTACTTC. This encodes CASSLGGQYEQYF.

This clone was counted once. The CDR3 nucleotides read TGTGCCAGCAGTTTTAACATACGGTGGCCTTCACCCCTCCACTTT. Translation: CASSFNIRWPSPLHF. The gene calls are TRBV27 and TRBJ1-6; no definite D call. Germline values: CDR1 MNHEY, CDR2 SMNVEV (reference sequence). Trimming stripped 3 bases from V and 9 bases from J, with 15 bases between. The CDR3 consists of 15 residues.

The J gene is TRBJ2-5, the V gene TRBV25-1; 12 nucleotides line up with TRBD1. The germline V gene encodes CDR1 MGHDK and CDR2 SYGVNS. Trimming at V came to 4 bases and at J to 4 bases, leaving 4 bases not matched to a gene. This CDR3 is built from 15 residues. The CDR3 region is CASSGDRGRRETQYF. The CDR3 DNA sequence: TGTGCCAGCAGTGGGGACAGGGGGCGTCGAGAGACCCAGTACTTC.

V and J are TRBV5-1 and TRBJ2-2, with D perhaps TRBD1 (6 bases). V lost 4 bases and J lost 3, with 16 bases in between. Germline CDR1 is SGHRS and CDR2 is YFSETQ. The CDR3 is made up of 16 amino acids. CDR3 in amino acids: CASSHVQGPYTGELFF. As DNA, the CDR3 is TGCGCCAGCAGCCATGTTCAGGGGCCGTACACCGGGGAGCTGTTTTTT.

The table lists this clone with a few counts. As DNA, the CDR3 is TGTGCCAGCAGTCGGAGAGGGGGTGAAAAACTGTTTTTT. It encodes CASSRRGGEKLFF. The rearrangement uses TRBV27 and TRBJ1-4, with D perhaps TRBD1 (6 bases). The CDR3 spans 13 residues. The V gene's germline CDR1 is MNHEY and CDR2 SMNVEV (reference sequence). V lost 5 bases and J lost 7, with 11 bases in between.

The rearrangement uses TRBV27 and TRBJ2-2; D is unclear. The CDR3 contains 15 residues. Germline CDR1 is MNHEY and CDR2 is SMNVEV (reference sequence). V was cut by 0 bases and J by 4 bases, with 9 bases left in between. CDR3 nucleotides: TGTGCCAGCAGTTTATCATCGACATTCACCGGGGAGCTGTTTTTT. This gives the protein CASSLSSTFTGELFF.

This chain connects TRBV2 to TRBJ2-7; possibly TRBD2 for D (6 bases). V was shortened by 11 bases and J by 4 bases, with 12 bases between the two germline ends. This CDR3 spans 11 amino acids. In germline, CDR1 is SNHLY, CDR2 FYNNEI. Written as DNA, the CDR3 is TGTGCCGGACTACAGAGTTACGAGCAGTACTTC. It translates to CAGLQSYEQYF.